The sequence of this T cell receptor beta chain was determined in a study of blood T cell repertoires in COVID-19 (dated by TCRdb to the early 2020s). Looking at the study overall: Samples covering the acute and convalescent phases of COVID-19 were provided by collaborators in the United States, Italy and Spain. The dataset comprised deeply sampled blood TCRbeta repertoires from subjects exposed to, actively infected with, or recovered from COVID-19. The samples were drawn from the first 160 participants of the ongoing ImmuneRACE study and from 1,254 subjects provided by 6 global collaborators. HLA class I and class II types, where available, came from metadata supplied by the sample provider rather than from assay-based typing. The repertoires were released in a freely available public database intended as a resource for research on the immune response to SARS-CoV-2. The prospective study material was composed of cDNA or gDNA derived from T cells, B-cell-depleted T cells, or PBMCs. A de-identified subject ID, COVID-19 status, age in years and sex were almost always included in the sample metadata. The paper as a whole reports these results and caveats: Clinical and demographic metadata were provided uncurated, with the amount varying by source and participant.

TCRbeta CDR3 regions were amplified from genomic DNA using the immunoSEQ Assay, a bias-controlled multiplex PCR. Turning to the authors' computational methods: Nucleated cell counts per sample were estimated from amplification of reference gene primers within the assay. Sequence reads were collapsed and filtered to measure the absolute abundance of every unique TCRbeta CDR3 rearrangement. For each sample, productive Simpson clonality was calculated as the square root of Simpson's diversity index across productive rearrangements. Not all clones reach the TCRdb copy of this immuneACCESS table, which keeps in-frame sequences only. Checked studies attribute under half of the gap to unresolved V genes and leave the rest unexplained. V, J and clone size derive from that table, while D and trimming were established from the DNA sequence. The sample has 400,000 or so clones on record, about 88% of them singletons. The ten biggest clones cover roughly 1.5% of the sample.

In Seattle, one collaborating source enrolled patients while the infection was active and tracked those patients longitudinally over the course of disease. Whole blood was collected in K2EDTA tubes by collaborating institutions according to the institutions' own protocols. For TCRbeta analysis, collaborators shipped samples as frozen whole blood, isolated PBMCs, or DNA extracted from either of those sample types. The germline V gene sets CDR1 to LGHNA and CDR2 to YSLEER. CDR3 length: 17 amino acids, cysteine to phenylalanine. Only the CDR3 part of the read is kept: 51 bases, read in frame from the first base. V lost 0 bases and J lost 0 bases; the stretch between them is 9 bases long. Comments on this clone: There is no known antigen for this receptor. The sample holds no much larger clone one base away, and base qualities are not on file.

The sample was peripheral blood. This clonotype originated in a woman in her 40s with COVID-19, enrolled during active disease. The V gene is TRBV4-3 and the J gene is TRBJ1-6, with the D gene not confidently named. Here the CDR3 is given as CASSQDPPSSYNSPLHF. In nucleotides, the sequence is TGCGCCAGCAGCCAAGATCCCCCGAGCTCCTATAATTCACCCCTCCACTTT.